These 32 T cell receptor beta chains originate from one sample sequenced in a study of radiotherapy plus CTLA-4 blockade in lung cancer. Clones were read by immunoSEQ multiplex PCR, and TCRdb kept only the in-frame ones, dropping some. The data hold about 84,000 clones, with less than 80% observed a single time. Material: peripheral blood, obtained from a patient treated with radiotherapy plus ipilimumab. These receptors all stem from a human donor with non-small cell lung cancer that progressed on radiotherapy plus ipilimumab.

This CDR3 is CATSRDGDPVGFF. CDR3 bases: TGTGCCACCAGCAGAGATGGAGACCCGGTGGGGTTCTTC. V gene TRBV15 combines with J gene TRBJ2-1, with no clear D. V was clipped by 0 bases and J by 15 bases, with 15 bases between them. The CDR3 is 13 residues long. The germline V gene encodes CDR1 LNHNV and CDR2 YYDKDF (reference sequence).

The rearrangement links TRBV27 to TRBJ2-1, with a possible D match to TRBD1 (6 bases). The CDR3 loop spans 13 amino acids. Germline lookup yields CDR1 MNHEY and CDR2 SMNVEV (reference sequence). V was pared by 5 bases and J by 14 bases, with 19 bases between. For the CDR3, the DNA is TGTGCCAGCAGTCCCGGACAGAGCCTGCTCAAGTTCTTC. It encodes CASSPGQSLLKFF.

V gene TRBV29-1 combines with J gene TRBJ1-2; 8 bases align to TRBD1. V trimming: 8 bases; J trimming: 2 bases; junction bases outside the gene matches: 4. This CDR3 spans 12 amino acids. CDR1 is SQVTM, CDR2 ANQGSEA, per germline. The CDR3 nucleotides read TGCAGCTCCGGGACAGGCAACTATGGCTACACCTTC. It is translated as CSSGTGNYGYTF.

This rearrangement joins TRBV7-9 to TRBJ1-5, with D maybe TRBD1 (5 bases). Germline V gene lookup returns CDR1 SEHNR and CDR2 FQNEAQ (reference sequence). V lost 5 bases and J 7 bases, leaving 21 bases between the germline ends. This CDR3 spans 16 amino acids. The CDR3 here is CASSRAAGPLRQPQHF. The CDR3 region has the DNA TGTGCCAGCAGCAGGGCGGCAGGGCCCCTCCGGCAGCCCCAGCATTTT.

The chain couples TRBV5-6 to TRBJ2-1; 8 bases are a match to TRBD2. J lost 3 bases, V lost 4 bases, and 6 bases had no gene match. Germline values: CDR1 SGHDT, CDR2 YYEEEE. CDR3 length: 15 amino acids. The CDR3 region has the DNA TGTGCCAGCAGCCCTACTAGCGGTGGCTACAATGAGCAGTTCTTC. This sequence encodes CASSPTSGGYNEQFF.

The CDR3 loop reads CAISETSNEQFF. CDR3 nucleotide sequence: TGTGCCATCAGTGAGACGAGTAATGAGCAGTTCTTC. The rearrangement joins TRBV10-3 to TRBJ2-1; D gene ambiguous. The CDR3 runs to 12 residues. Trimming removed 2 bases from V and 7 bases from J, with 6 bases in between. The germline CDR1 and CDR2 sequences are ENHRY and SYGVKD.

This clone was counted a single time. The CDR3 loop is CASRTAHGAFF. CDR3 bases: TGTGCCAGCAGGACAGCCCACGGGGCTTTCTTT. The chain recombines TRBV25-1 with TRBJ1-1, with a tentative D call TRBD1 (5 bases). V was cut by 6 bases and J by 11 bases, with 13 bases left in between. CDR3 length equals 11 residues. The V gene's germline CDR1 is MGHDK and CDR2 SYGVNS.

Here the CDR3 reads CSVGAGEADTQYF. The CDR3 coding sequence is TGCAGCGTTGGGGCCGGGGAGGCAGATACGCAGTATTTT. The chain couples TRBV29-1 to TRBJ2-3; TRBD2 is a possible D gene (6 bases). The CDR3 has 13 amino acids. Germline CDR1 SQVTM, CDR2 ANQGSEA. Trimming cost V 4 bases and J 4 bases, with 12 bases left between them.

The V call is TRBV5-1, the J call TRBJ2-1; the match to TRBD1 covers 7 bases. V dropped 2 bases and J dropped 1; count of bases not matched to a gene: 3. CDR3 size: 15 residues. The germline gives CDR1 SGHRS, CDR2 YFSETQ. The CDR3 loop reads CASSLGGASYNEQFF. The CDR3 DNA reads TGCGCCAGCAGCTTAGGGGGCGCATCCTACAATGAGCAGTTCTTC.

This clone appeared once. This sequence joins TRBV6-1 and TRBJ2-5; 7 bases match TRBD1. CDR3 length equals 15 residues. V trimming: 6 bases; J trimming: 0 bases; junction bases outside the gene matches: 7. CDR1 MNHNS and CDR2 SASEGT come from the germline V gene. The CDR3 loop reads CASRAGTANQETQYF. The CDR3 region has the DNA TGTGCCAGCAGAGCCGGGACAGCTAACCAAGAGACCCAGTACTTC.

The rearrangement joins TRBV28 to TRBJ1-2, with 7 bases aligning to TRBD1. The V gene end was trimmed by 5 bases and the J gene end by 8 bases; junction bases not matched to a gene: 2. This CDR3 region has 11 residues. Per germline, CDR1 MDHEN and CDR2 SYDVKM. CDR3 nucleotide sequence: TGTGCCAGCAGTCTGACAGGGGGCTACACCTTC. Protein sequence: CASSLTGGYTF.

J is TRBJ1-1 and V is TRBV5-1; 8 bases line up with TRBD1. The CDR3 is made up of 17 amino acids. Trimming removed 0 bases from V and 4 bases from J; junction bases left unmatched: 11. Per germline, CDR1 SGHRS and CDR2 YFSETQ. The CDR3 region has the DNA TGCGCCAGCAGCTTGGAAAGCGACGGACAGGGCGCCACTGAAGCTTTCTTT. Protein product: CASSLESDGQGATEAFF.

The gene calls are TRBV19 and TRBJ2-7; TRBD2 agrees at 9 bases. Germline CDR1 LNHDA, CDR2 SQIVND (reference sequence). The CDR3 covers 18 residues. V shed 3 bases, J shed 0 bases, and the junction held 12 bases outside the gene matches. The CDR3 loop reads CASSMELAGPWGSYEQYF. Here the CDR3 DNA reads TGTGCCAGTAGTATGGAACTAGCGGGCCCCTGGGGCTCCTACGAGCAGTACTTC.

This chain connects TRBV10-3 to TRBJ1-1; D not certain. The germline CDR1 and CDR2 sequences are ENHRY and SYGVKD. CDR3 length: 15 amino acids. V was pared by 2 bases and J by 0 bases, with 10 bases between. The CDR3 spells CAISEAREVNTEAFF. The CDR3 DNA is TGTGCCATCAGTGAGGCGAGGGAGGTGAACACTGAAGCTTTCTTT.

V gene TRBV7-2 combines with J gene TRBJ2-5, with a tentative D call TRBD1 (5 bases). The CDR3 has 13 residues. With 1 base removed from V and 2 bases from J, the gap between germline ends came to 5 bases. Germline CDR1 and CDR2: SGHTA and FQGNSA. The CDR3 coding sequence is TGTGCCAGCAGCTTAGGACAGCAAGAGACCCAGTACTTC. Protein product: CASSLGQQETQYF.

V and J are TRBV5-6 and TRBJ1-3; D is unresolved. V was cut by 1 base and J by 0 bases, with 11 bases left in between. The CDR3 covers 16 residues. Germline V CDR1 and CDR2: SGHDT, YYEEEE. CDR3 in DNA: TGTGCCAGCAGCTTGATCACTGCGGGCTCTGGAAACACCATATATTTT. It specifies CASSLITAGSGNTIYF.

The chain employs TRBV5-8 and TRBJ2-1; D might be TRBD1 (6 bases). Trimming shortened V by 3 bases and J by 8 bases, and 15 bases separated the two germline ends. The CDR3 is made up of 14 amino acids. Germline values: CDR1 SGHTS, CDR2 YDEGEE. The CDR3 sequence: CASSSPGRGYEQFF. CDR3 in DNA: TGTGCCAGCAGCTCGCCGGGCAGGGGCTATGAGCAGTTCTTC.

V gene TRBV10-2 combines with J gene TRBJ2-2; D uncertain. Germline values: CDR1 WSHSY, CDR2 SAAADI. This CDR3 is 13 amino acids long. Trimming cost V 3 bases and J 7 bases, with 9 bases left between them. The CDR3: CASSELVGGELFF. CDR3 nucleotide sequence: TGCGCCAGCAGTGAACTTGTGGGCGGGGAGCTGTTTTTT.

There are a few counts of this clone. V and J are TRBV19 and TRBJ1-1; no definite D call. CDR3 length: 15 residues. Germline CDR1 LNHDA, CDR2 SQIVND (reference sequence). V lost 0 bases and J lost 4, with 12 bases in between. CDR3 amino acids: CASSIDEWDRTEAFF. The DNA for the CDR3 is TGTGCCAGTAGTATAGATGAGTGGGATCGCACTGAAGCTTTCTTT.

CDR3 nucleotide sequence: TGCGCCAGCAGTGACGACAGGGGAAATCAGCCCCAGCATTTT. It codes for CASSDDRGNQPQHF. The V call is TRBV10-2, the J call TRBJ1-5; TRBD1 matches at 8 bases. There are 14 residues in the CDR3. CDR1 and CDR2 (germline): WSHSY, SAAADI. Trimming took 3 bases from V and 4 from J; bases not matched to a gene: 2.

This rearrangement joins TRBV5-6 to TRBJ2-1; 15 bases are a match to TRBD2. The CDR3 has 19 residues. The trim removed 4 bases at V and 0 bases at J, leaving 8 bases unmatched. Germline lookup yields CDR1 SGHDT and CDR2 YYEEEE. CDR3 region: CASSPGLAGGMSSYNEQFF. CDR3 nucleotide sequence: TGTGCCAGCAGCCCGGGACTAGCGGGGGGCATGAGCTCCTACAATGAGCAGTTCTTC.

The chain has TRBV7-9 and TRBJ2-1; weak D call: TRBD2 (6 bases). The length of the CDR3 is 15 residues. Trimming took 6 bases from V and 0 from J, leaving 12 bases between them. The germline V gene has CDR1 SEHNR and CDR2 FQNEAQ (reference sequence). The CDR3 loop is CASSPRLDSYNEQFF. Written as DNA, the CDR3 is TGTGCCAGCAGTCCCCGACTAGACTCCTACAATGAGCAGTTCTTC.

This clone has a handful of counts. The chain is built from TRBV6-4 and TRBJ2-2; 8 nucleotides agree with TRBD1. The CDR3 contains 14 residues. Germline CDR1 is MRHNA and CDR2 is SNTAGT. The ends lost 6 bases at V and 6 bases at J; junction bases unmatched: 6. This chain's CDR3 is CASRQGAWAGELFF. For the CDR3, the DNA is TGTGCCAGCAGGCAGGGGGCCTGGGCCGGGGAGCTGTTTTTT.

The chain couples TRBV28 to TRBJ2-5, with TRBD1 matching 7 bases. V lost 3 bases and J lost 5; bases outside the gene matches: 9. This CDR3 has 15 amino acids. Germline V lookup: CDR1 MDHEN, CDR2 SYDVKM. CDR3 DNA: TGTGCCAGCAGTTTTCTCCAGGGGGTCAAGGAGACCCAGTACTTC. Protein sequence: CASSFLQGVKETQYF.

The rearrangement links TRBV2 to TRBJ2-1; D unresolved. The germline V gene encodes CDR1 SNHLY and CDR2 FYNNEI. V was shortened by 9 bases and J by 2 bases, with 5 bases between the two germline ends. The CDR3 has 11 residues. CDR3 protein: CASGTYNEQFF. The CDR3 DNA sequence: TGTGCCAGTGGGACCTACAATGAGCAGTTCTTC.

The J gene is TRBJ1-1, the V gene TRBV27; no reliable D call. Germline CDR1 is MNHEY and CDR2 is SMNVEV (reference sequence). V was cut by 5 bases and J by 1 base, with 14 bases left in between. This CDR3 is 15 amino acids long. CDR3 sequence: CASSPVGRPNTEAFF. The CDR3 nucleotides read TGTGCCAGCAGTCCGGTTGGGCGACCGAACACTGAAGCTTTCTTT.

The rearrangement uses TRBV4-1 and TRBJ1-2; 7 nucleotides align to TRBD1. The CDR3 sequence is 15 residues long. The germline gives CDR1 MGHRA, CDR2 YSYEKL. The ends lost 1 base at V and 7 bases at J; junction bases unmatched: 9. The CDR3, as DNA: TGCGCCAGCAGCCAAGGAGGGGGCCTTTTCTTTGGCTACACCTTC. Protein sequence: CASSQGGGLFFGYTF.

The J gene is TRBJ1-5, the V gene TRBV7-2, with D tentatively TRBD1 (6 bases). The V and J ends lost 7 bases and 8 bases respectively, with 15 bases between them. The CDR3 is 13 residues long. CDR1 SGHTA and CDR2 FQGNSA come from the germline V gene. CDR3 nucleotides: TGTGCCAGCACCCTGGGGGGGGCCGAGCCCCAGCATTTT. As protein: CASTLGGAEPQHF.

This clone has more than one count but fewer than ten. V and J are TRBV10-3 and TRBJ1-6; 9 nucleotides agree with TRBD1. In germline, CDR1 is ENHRY, CDR2 SYGVKD. Germline trimming cut 3 bases from V and 9 bases from J; bases unmatched to any gene: 9. This CDR3 is built from 16 residues. CDR3 DNA sequence: TGTGCCATCAGTGACCGCCGACAGGGGGTGGGTTCACCCCTCCACTTT. It yields the protein CAISDRRQGVGSPLHF.

The chain has TRBV7-2 and TRBJ2-7; 9 bases align to TRBD1. With V trimmed by 3 bases and J by 6 bases, 9 bases remained unmatched. There are 15 residues in the CDR3. Germline CDR1 is SGHTA and CDR2 is FQGNSA. The DNA of the CDR3 is TGTGCCAGCAGCTTTGGGGGACAGGGAATTGTCGAGCAGTACTTC. It specifies CASSFGGQGIVEQYF.

The chain links TRBV6-6 to TRBJ1-4; TRBD1 might be the D (5 bases). The CDR3 consists of 11 residues. From germline, CDR1 is MNHNY and CDR2 SVGAGI (reference sequence). Trimming removed 7 bases from V and 8 bases from J, with 8 bases in between. This CDR3 reads CASKGEEKLFF. The CDR3 DNA follows: TGTGCCAGCAAAGGGGAGGAAAAACTGTTTTTT.

The rearrangement links TRBV15 to TRBJ1-3, with a tentative D call TRBD1 (6 bases). V was cut by 1 base and J by 0 bases, with 13 bases left in between. The CDR3 runs 17 residues. Germline CDR1 is LNHNV and CDR2 is YYDKDF (reference sequence). In DNA form, the CDR3 reads TGTGCCACCAGCAGAGTCCCTACAGGGTTCTCTGGAAACACCATATATTTT. Its translation is CATSRVPTGFSGNTIYF.